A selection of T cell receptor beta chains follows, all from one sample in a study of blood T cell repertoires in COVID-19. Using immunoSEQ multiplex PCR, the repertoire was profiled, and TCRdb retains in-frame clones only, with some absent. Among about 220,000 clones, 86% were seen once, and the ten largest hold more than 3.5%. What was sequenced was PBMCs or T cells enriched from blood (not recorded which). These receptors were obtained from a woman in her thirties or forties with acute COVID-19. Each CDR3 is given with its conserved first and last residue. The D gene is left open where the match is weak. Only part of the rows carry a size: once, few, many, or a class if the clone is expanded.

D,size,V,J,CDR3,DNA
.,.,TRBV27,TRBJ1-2,CASSPGQSGYGYTF,TGTGCCAGCAGTCCTGGCCAGTCGGGCTATGGCTACACCTTC
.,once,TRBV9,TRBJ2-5,CASSAALGGETQYF,TGTGCCAGCAGCGCAGCTTTAGGGGGAGAGACCCAGTACTTC
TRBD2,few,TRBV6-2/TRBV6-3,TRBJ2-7,CASSYRASGGYEQYF,TGTGCCAGCAGTTACAGGGCTAGCGGGGGCTACGAGCAGTACTTC
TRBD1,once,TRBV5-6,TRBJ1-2,CASSSTRQGRNYGYTF,TGTGCCAGCAGCTCTACACGACAGGGTCGGAACTATGGCTACACCTTC
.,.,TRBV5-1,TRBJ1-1,CASSSEGQQTEAFF,TGCGCCAGCAGTTCAGAGGGACAACAGACCGAAGCTTTCTTT
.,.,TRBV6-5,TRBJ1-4,CASRSLGGLDEKLFF,TGTGCCAGCAGGTCCCTAGGGGGTCTGGATGAAAAACTGTTTTTT
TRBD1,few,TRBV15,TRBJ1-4,CATSAAGTGLEKLFF,TGTGCCACCAGCGCCGCCGGGACAGGGCTTGAAAAACTGTTTTTT
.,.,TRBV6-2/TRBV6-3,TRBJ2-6,CASSSLHAAGANVLTF,TGTGCCAGCAGTTCACTCCATGCCGCTGGGGCCAACGTCCTGACTTTC
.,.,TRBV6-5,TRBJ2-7,CATQGYEQYF,TGTGCCACCCAGGGTTACGAGCAGTACTTC
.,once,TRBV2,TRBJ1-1,CASSEQATEAFF,TGTGCCAGCAGTGAACAGGCCACTGAAGCTTTCTTT
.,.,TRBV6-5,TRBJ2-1,CASSYRGFGSYNEQFF,TGTGCCAGCAGTTACCGGGGATTCGGCTCCTACAATGAGCAGTTCTTC
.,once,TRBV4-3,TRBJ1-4,CASSQDLSNEKLFF,TGCGCCAGCAGCCAAGACCTCTCTAATGAAAAACTGTTTTTT
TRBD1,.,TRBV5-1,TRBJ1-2,CASSLGQGRSGYTF,TGCGCCAGCAGCTTGGGACAGGGGAGATCTGGCTACACCTTC
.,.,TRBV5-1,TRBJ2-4,CASSNWGGELNIQYF,TGCGCCAGCAGCAATTGGGGGGGCGAATTAAACATTCAGTACTTC
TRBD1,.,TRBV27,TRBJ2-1,CASSLTGNYEQFF,TGTGCCAGCAGTCTGACAGGGAATTATGAGCAGTTCTTC
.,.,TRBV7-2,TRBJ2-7,CASSLAHQGIHEQYF,TGTGCCAGCAGCTTAGCGCATCAGGGGATCCACGAGCAGTACTTC
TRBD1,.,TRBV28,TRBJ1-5,CASSFGQGSGNQPQHF,TGTGCCAGCAGTTTTGGACAGGGATCGGGCAATCAGCCCCAGCATTTT
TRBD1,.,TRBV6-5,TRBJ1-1,CASSYSRDRGLTEAFF,TGTGCCAGCAGTTACTCCCGGGACAGGGGGCTCACTGAAGCTTTCTTT
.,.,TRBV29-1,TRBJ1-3,CSAEGTRRNTIYF,TGCAGTGCCGAGGGGACTCGTCGAAACACCATATATTTT
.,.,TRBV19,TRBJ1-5,CASRGQGLNQPQHF,TGTGCCAGTAGAGGTCAGGGCCTCAATCAGCCCCAGCATTTT
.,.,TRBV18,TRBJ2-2,CASSPRRENTGELFF,TGTGCCAGCTCACCGCGCAGGGAGAACACCGGGGAGCTGTTTTTT
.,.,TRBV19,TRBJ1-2,CATLGSPYGYTF,TGTGCCACCCTCGGGAGTCCCTATGGCTACACCTTC
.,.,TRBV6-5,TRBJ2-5,CASGLAGSETQYF,TGTGCCAGTGGCCTCGCGGGCTCAGAGACCCAGTACTTC
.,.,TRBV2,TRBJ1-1,CASSVGGLVGTQNTEAFF,TGTGCCAGCAGCGTCGGGGGGCTAGTGGGGACCCAGAACACTGAAGCTTTCTTT
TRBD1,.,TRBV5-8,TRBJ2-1,CASSYRTGDGSNEQFF,TGTGCCAGCAGCTATAGGACAGGGGATGGATCCAATGAGCAGTTCTTC
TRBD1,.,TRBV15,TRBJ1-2,CATSNPTGERNGYTF,TGTGCCACCAGCAACCCGACAGGGGAGAGAAATGGCTACACCTTC
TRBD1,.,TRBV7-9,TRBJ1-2,CASSQGQNYGYTF,TGTGCCAGCAGCCAGGGACAGAACTATGGCTACACCTTC
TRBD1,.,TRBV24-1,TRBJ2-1,CATSDPKTGANSNEQFF,TGTGCCACCAGTGATCCCAAGACAGGGGCGAACAGCAATGAGCAGTTCTTC
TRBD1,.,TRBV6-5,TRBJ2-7,CASSPTGVSYEQYF,TGTGCCAGCAGTCCGACAGGGGTATCGTACGAGCAGTACTTC
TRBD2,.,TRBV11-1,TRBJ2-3,CASALRTSPTDTQYF,TGTGCCAGCGCTCTCAGGACTAGTCCCACAGATACGCAGTATTTT
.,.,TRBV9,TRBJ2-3,CASSAFGGELTSTDTQYF,TGTGCCAGCAGCGCCTTCGGCGGGGAGTTAACTAGCACAGATACGCAGTATTTT
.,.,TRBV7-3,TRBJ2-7,CASSSGTEQYF,TGTGCCAGCAGCTCAGGTACTGAGCAGTACTTC
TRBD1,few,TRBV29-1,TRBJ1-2,CSVEGTQGQGGWYGYTF,TGCAGCGTTGAAGGAACTCAGGGACAGGGAGGTTGGTATGGCTACACCTTC
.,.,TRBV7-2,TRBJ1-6,CASSAGSGSPLHF,TGTGCCAGCAGCGCAGGGTCGGGTTCACCCCTCCACTTT
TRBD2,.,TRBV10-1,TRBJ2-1,CASSESRRLAGTEQFF,TGCGCCAGCAGTGAATCTCGGAGACTAGCGGGGACTGAGCAGTTCTTC
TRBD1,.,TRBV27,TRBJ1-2,CASSHDRDYGYTF,TGTGCCAGCAGCCATGACAGGGACTATGGCTACACCTTC
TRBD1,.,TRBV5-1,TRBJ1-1,CASSPDRGRDEAFF,TGCGCCAGCAGCCCGGACAGGGGGCGGGATGAAGCTTTCTTT
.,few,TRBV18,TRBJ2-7,CASSPNVRDEQYF,TGTGCCAGCTCACCAAATGTCAGGGACGAGCAGTACTTC
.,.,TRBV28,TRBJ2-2,CASSSLGELFF,TGTGCCAGCAGTTCTCTCGGGGAGCTGTTTTTT
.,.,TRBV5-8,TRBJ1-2,CASSWGGGNYGYTF,TGTGCCAGCAGCTGGGGAGGGGGGAACTATGGCTACACCTTC
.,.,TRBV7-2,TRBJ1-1,CASFREVNTEAFF,TGTGCCAGCTTCAGGGAGGTGAACACTGAAGCTTTCTTT
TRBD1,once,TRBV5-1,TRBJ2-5,CASSTTGALQETQYF,TGCGCCAGCAGCACGACAGGGGCCCTCCAAGAGACCCAGTACTTC